A selection of T cell receptor beta chains follows, all from one sample in a study of Ad26.COV2.S vaccination and SARS-CoV-2 variants. Using immunoSEQ multiplex PCR, the repertoire was profiled, and TCRdb retains in-frame clones only, with some absent. This repertoire shows over 400,000 clones, roughly 90% found once; its top ten account for less than 2%. Specimen: peripheral blood, collected in a trial of Ad26.COV2.S vaccine versus placebo. The receptors were sampled from a person aged 18-65 years who received the Ad26.COV2.S COVID-19 vaccine or a placebo. The CDR3 runs from the conserved cysteine through the conserved F or W. The D gene is left open where the match is weak.

d_gene	v_gene	CDR3aa
.	TRBV7-9	CASSLVRETQYF
.	TRBV30	CAWSVQGGQPQHF
.	TRBV10-1	CASSAVGDADTQYF
TRBD1	TRBV18	CASSWTGVTNQPQHF
.	TRBV7-2	CASSFGLKQETQYF
.	TRBV5-1	CASSEGHANPSTDTQYF
.	TRBV2	CASKLTENQPQHF
.	TRBV28	CASSPPGGEQHEQYF
.	TRBV9	CASSPDSYNYGYTF
.	TRBV6-5	CASSPDREGADEQFF
.	TRBV7-9	CASRQLTDTQYF
.	TRBV5-8	CASSPENQETQYF
TRBD2	TRBV7-9	CASSPQAGGSYEQYF
.	TRBV5-5	CASSSSGELAKNIQYF
.	TRBV28	CASREGAEYEQYF
.	TRBV4-3	CASSQDPRNYGYTF
TRBD1	TRBV9	CASSPWDRGGEKLFF
.	TRBV19	CASSIGRVKAFF
TRBD1	TRBV25-1	CASSETSGTGTMNTEAFF
TRBD1	TRBV3-1/TRBV3-2	CASSQGGTGAADTEAFF
.	TRBV6-5	CASRVQGRYYEQYF
TRBD1	TRBV27	CASSSPGGQGGTEAFF
TRBD2	TRBV5-1	CASSPGTSGGQETQYF
.	TRBV19	CASSIDPGSYTEAFF
TRBD1	TRBV5-4	CASSLGGTGGEKLFF
.	TRBV5-4	CASSPEDPGYSGNTIYF
.	TRBV29-1	CSVEDRNYGYTF
.	TRBV19	CASSTPTEGVGNSPLHF
.	TRBV12-5	CASGLVQRLAGGYTF
.	TRBV19	CASSIIMNTEAFF
.	TRBV10-3	CAISESVRTHEQYF
TRBD1	TRBV10-3	CAISERDSHQPQHF
TRBD1	TRBV7-9	CASSSDPTGTGIGYTF
.	TRBV15	CATSSYSGNTIYF
.	TRBV6-2/TRBV6-3	CASSNLRREQFF